Below are 14 T cell receptor beta chains sequenced from a single sample in a study of STAT5B mutations in CD4+ large granular lymphocyte leukemia (dated by TCRdb to between 2020 and 2023). Preparation of the library involved the immunoSEQ multiplex PCR assay. The source is immuneACCESS, and TCRdb retained only in-frame sequences with V and J called. Part of the clones is not carried over; for the studies checked, unresolved V genes explain less than half of this, and the remainder is unexplained. For this sample there are 25,000 to 35,000 clones; about 70% appear just once. The biggest ten clones account for roughly 0.3% of the sample. The sequenced sample consisted of CD4+ T cells from blood buffy coats. The receptors stem from a human donor in good health.

The CDR3 spells CASSQGLRTDTQYF. In DNA form, the CDR3 reads TGTGCCAGTAGCCAAGGACTACGCACAGATACGCAGTATTTT. This sequence joins TRBV19 and TRBJ2-3; possible D gene TRBD2, 6 bases. This CDR3 is built from 14 residues. Germline values: CDR1 LNHDA, CDR2 SQIVND (reference sequence). The V and J ends lost 6 bases and 1 base respectively, with 11 bases between them.

V is TRBV30 and J is TRBJ2-2; D call uncertain. Trimming pared 0 bases from V and 2 bases from J, leaving 7 bases between. This CDR3 contains 14 residues. CDR1 and CDR2 from the germline V gene are GTSNPN and SVGIG (reference sequence). CDR3 residues: CAWSVEFNTGELFF. Written as DNA, the CDR3 is TGTGCCTGGAGTGTCGAATTTAACACCGGGGAGCTGTTTTTT.

The chain joins TRBV4-1 to TRBJ2-1; TRBD1 or TRBD2 may be the D gene (6 bases each). This CDR3 has 13 amino acids. The ends were cut back, 1 base at V and 14 bases at J, with 15 bases in the middle. Germline V gene lookup returns CDR1 MGHRA and CDR2 YSYEKL. The CDR3 coding sequence is TGCGCCAGCAGCCAAGTGCCGGGGGCATGGAAGTTCTTC. The encoded protein is CASSQVPGAWKFF.

This rearrangement joins TRBV5-1 to TRBJ2-2; the D call may be TRBD1 or TRBD2 (5 bases each). The CDR3 is 14 residues long. The V gene's germline CDR1 is SGHRS and CDR2 YFSETQ. V was clipped by 5 bases and J by 7 bases, with 15 bases between them. CDR3 sequence reads: CASSWDLGGGELFF. CDR3 coding DNA: TGCGCCAGCAGTTGGGACCTTGGAGGCGGGGAGCTGTTTTTT.

This chain joins TRBV28 and TRBJ1-1, with a weak D call TRBD1 (5 bases). The CDR3 consists of 13 residues. The germline gives CDR1 MDHEN, CDR2 SYDVKM. Trimming left V 0 bases short and J 10 bases short, with 12 bases between. CDR3 DNA sequence: TGTGCCAGCAGTTTATGGCCCGACAGTGGAGCTTTCTTT. This sequence encodes CASSLWPDSGAFF. The whole variable domain, filled in from reference TRBV28 and TRBJ1-1, reads DVKVTQSSRYLVKRTGEKVFLECVQDMDHENMFWYRQDPGLGLRLIYFSYDVKMKEKGDIPEGYSVSREKKERFSLILESASTNQTSMYLCASSLWPDSGAFFGQGTRLTVV.

The chain couples TRBV5-4 to TRBJ2-7, with 8 bases identical to TRBD1. The CDR3 is 17 amino acids. Looked up from germline, CDR1 is SGHNT and CDR2 is YYREEE (reference sequence). The V gene end was trimmed by 0 bases and the J gene end by 3 bases; junction bases not matched to a gene: 11. The CDR3 loop reads CASSLASSGTGVYEQYF. Written as DNA, the CDR3 is TGTGCCAGCAGCTTGGCCAGTAGTGGGACAGGAGTCTACGAGCAGTACTTC.

The chain joins TRBV9 to TRBJ2-5; perhaps TRBD1 as D (7 bases). The CDR3 totals 15 residues. The germline V gene has CDR1 SGDLS and CDR2 YYNGEE. Trimming left V 0 bases short and J 4 bases short, with 13 bases between. CDR3 amino acids: CASSVGGGGGETQYF. The CDR3 DNA is TGTGCCAGCAGCGTAGGAGGAGGGGGCGGAGAGACCCAGTACTTC.

This clone was counted a few times. The V call is TRBV7-8, the J call TRBJ2-1; 11 nucleotides line up with TRBD2. Germline CDR1 reads SGHVS; CDR2 reads FQNEAQ. V lost 5 bases, J lost 3 bases, and 6 bases stayed unmatched. This CDR3 region has 16 residues. CDR3 coding DNA: TGTGCCAGCAGCATGACTAGCGGGAATGGCTACAATGAGCAGTTCTTC. It yields the protein CASSMTSGNGYNEQFF.

This clone has only a few counts. The chain recombines TRBV2 with TRBJ1-5; TRBD1 aligns across 9 bases. The germline gives CDR1 SNHLY, CDR2 FYNNEI. This CDR3 has 14 amino acids. V lost 7 bases and J lost 4; bases outside the gene matches: 5. As DNA, the CDR3 is TGTGCCAGCACGACTGGACAGGGGAATCAGCCCCAGCATTTT. Protein sequence: CASTTGQGNQPQHF.

V gene TRBV6-6 combines with J gene TRBJ1-1, with a possible D match to TRBD1 (6 bases). This CDR3 region has 15 residues. V was trimmed by 7 bases and J by 4 bases, leaving 19 bases between them. Germline V gene sequence: CDR1 MNHNY, CDR2 SVGAGI (reference sequence). The DNA for the CDR3 is TGTGCCAGCATTCTTAATGGGGGGCAGGGCACTGAAGCTTTCTTT. Protein product: CASILNGGQGTEAFF.

V usage is TRBV4-3 and J usage is TRBJ2-5; tentatively, D is TRBD2 (6 bases). Trimming left V 1 base short and J 5 bases short, with 11 bases between. This CDR3 is built from 14 residues. CDR1 LGHNA and CDR2 YSLEER come from the germline V gene. The CDR3 region is CASSQAAGIETQYF. CDR3 DNA sequence: TGCGCCAGCAGCCAAGCGGCGGGGATTGAGACCCAGTACTTC.

The chain combines TRBV18 with TRBJ2-5; D gene unclear. Trimming took off 2 bases at V and 2 bases at J, with 3 bases between the two ends. Germline V CDR1 and CDR2: KGHSH, LQKENI. This CDR3 is 12 amino acids long. CDR3 loop: CASSPIQETQYF. The CDR3, as DNA: TGTGCCAGCTCACCAATTCAAGAGACCCAGTACTTC.

Only a few counts were recorded for this clone. The rearrangement uses TRBV14 and TRBJ2-4; D is unresolved. Germline V gene sequence: CDR1 SGHDN, CDR2 FVKESK. Trimming removed 1 base from V and 0 bases from J, with 10 bases in between. The CDR3 length is 16 residues. In DNA form, the CDR3 reads TGTGCCAGCAGCCAAGGAAGCCTCCTAGCCAAAAACATTCAGTACTTC. It codes for CASSQGSLLAKNIQYF. The full variable domain, rest sourced from reference TRBV14 and TRBJ2-4, is EAGVTQFPSHSVIEKGQTVTLRCDPISGHDNLYWYRRVMGKEIKFLLHFVKESKQDESGMPNNRFLAERTGGTYSTLKVQPAELEDSGVYFCASSQGSLLAKNIQYFGAGTRLSVL.

The chain recombines TRBV28 with TRBJ1-1; 7 bases are a match to TRBD1. This CDR3 is 16 amino acids long. J gave up 2 bases and V 1 base, and 7 bases lay outside the gene matches. The germline CDR1 and CDR2 sequences are MDHEN and SYDVKM. For the CDR3, the DNA is TGTGCCAGCAGTTTATTCGGACAGGCCCATAACACTGAAGCTTTCTTT. Protein: CASSLFGQAHNTEAFF.